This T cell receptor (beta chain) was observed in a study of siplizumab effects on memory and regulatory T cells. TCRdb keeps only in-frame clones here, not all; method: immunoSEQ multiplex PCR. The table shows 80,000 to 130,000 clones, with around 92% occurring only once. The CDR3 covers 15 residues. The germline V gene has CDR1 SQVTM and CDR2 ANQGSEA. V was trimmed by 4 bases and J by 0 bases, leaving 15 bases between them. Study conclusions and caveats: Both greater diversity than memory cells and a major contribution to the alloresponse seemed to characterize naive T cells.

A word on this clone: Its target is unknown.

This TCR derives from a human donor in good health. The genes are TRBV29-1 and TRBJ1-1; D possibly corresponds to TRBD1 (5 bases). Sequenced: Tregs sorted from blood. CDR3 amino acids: CSVVPRQGVNTEAFF. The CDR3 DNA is TGCAGCGTTGTTCCCCGCCAGGGAGTGAACACTGAAGCTTTCTTT.